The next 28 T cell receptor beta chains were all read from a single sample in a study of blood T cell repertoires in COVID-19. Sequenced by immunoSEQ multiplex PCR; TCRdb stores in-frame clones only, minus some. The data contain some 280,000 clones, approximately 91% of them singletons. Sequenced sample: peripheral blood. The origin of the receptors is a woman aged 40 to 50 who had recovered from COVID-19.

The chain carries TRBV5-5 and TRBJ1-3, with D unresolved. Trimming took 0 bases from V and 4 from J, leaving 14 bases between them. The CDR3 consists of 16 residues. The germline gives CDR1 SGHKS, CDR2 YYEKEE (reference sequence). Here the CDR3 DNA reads TGTGCCAGCAGCTTGGAGGCGGAGATAAGGGGAAACACCATATATTTT. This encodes CASSLEAEIRGNTIYF.

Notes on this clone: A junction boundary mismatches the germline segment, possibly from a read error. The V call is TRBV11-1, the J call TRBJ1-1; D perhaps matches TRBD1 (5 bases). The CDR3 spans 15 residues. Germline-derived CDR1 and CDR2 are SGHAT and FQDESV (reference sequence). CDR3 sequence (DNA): TGTGCCAGCAGCGATCGCCCGTCAGGGAACGCTGAAGCTTTCTTT. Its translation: CASSDRPSGNAEAFF.

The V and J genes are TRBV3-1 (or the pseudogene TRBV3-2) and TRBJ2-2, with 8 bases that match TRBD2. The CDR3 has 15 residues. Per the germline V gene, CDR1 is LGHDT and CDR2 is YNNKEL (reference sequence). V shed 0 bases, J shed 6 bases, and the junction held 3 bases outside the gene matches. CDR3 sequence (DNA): TGTGCCAGCAGCCAAGATACGCGGGAGGCCGGGGAGCTGTTTTTT. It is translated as CASSQDTREAGELFF.

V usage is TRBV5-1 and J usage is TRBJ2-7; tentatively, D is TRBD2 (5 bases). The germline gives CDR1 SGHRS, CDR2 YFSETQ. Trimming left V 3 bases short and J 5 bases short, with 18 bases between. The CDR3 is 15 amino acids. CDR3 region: CASSWPSSTIDEQYF. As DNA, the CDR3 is TGCGCCAGCAGCTGGCCTTCTAGCACTATCGACGAGCAGTACTTC.

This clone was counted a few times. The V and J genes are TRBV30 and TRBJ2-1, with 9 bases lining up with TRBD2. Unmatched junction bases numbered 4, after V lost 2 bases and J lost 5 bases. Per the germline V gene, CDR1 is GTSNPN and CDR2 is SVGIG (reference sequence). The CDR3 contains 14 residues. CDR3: CAWSTSGLDNEQFF. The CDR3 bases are TGTGCCTGGAGTACTAGCGGGTTAGACAATGAGCAGTTCTTC.

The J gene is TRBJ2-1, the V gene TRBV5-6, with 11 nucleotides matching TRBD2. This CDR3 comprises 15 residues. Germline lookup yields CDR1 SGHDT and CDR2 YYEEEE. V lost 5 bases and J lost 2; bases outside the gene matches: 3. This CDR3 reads CASRGSGRAYNEQFF. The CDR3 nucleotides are TGTGCCAGCAGGGGTAGCGGGAGGGCCTACAATGAGCAGTTCTTC.

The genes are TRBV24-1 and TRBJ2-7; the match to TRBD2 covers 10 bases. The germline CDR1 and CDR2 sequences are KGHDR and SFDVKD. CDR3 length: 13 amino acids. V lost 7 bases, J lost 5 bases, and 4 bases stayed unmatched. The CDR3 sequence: CATSDSGRHEQYF. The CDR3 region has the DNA TGTGCCACCAGCGATAGCGGGAGGCACGAGCAGTACTTC.

The CDR3 nucleotides are TGTGCCAGCAGTTTTTCAGGGGAGGGTGGCTACACCTTC. Translating gives CASSFSGEGGYTF. The chain employs TRBV12-3 or TRBV12-4 and TRBJ1-2, with a possible D match to TRBD1 (6 bases). Trimming removed 3 bases at V and 7 bases at J, with 12 bases between. The CDR3 is 13 amino acids.

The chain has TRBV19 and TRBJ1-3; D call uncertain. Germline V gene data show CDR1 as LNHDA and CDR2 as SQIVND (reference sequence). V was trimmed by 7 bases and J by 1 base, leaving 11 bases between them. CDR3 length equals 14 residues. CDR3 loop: CASMAGKSGNTIYF. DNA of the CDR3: TGTGCCAGTATGGCGGGGAAGTCTGGAAACACCATATATTTT.

CDR3 residues: CAWRSYQETQYF. In DNA form, the CDR3 reads TGTGCCTGGAGATCGTATCAAGAGACCCAGTACTTC. The chain employs TRBV30 and TRBJ2-5; D is undetermined. V was trimmed by 3 bases and J by 2 bases, leaving 7 bases between them. This CDR3 has 12 residues. Germline V CDR1 and CDR2: GTSNPN, SVGIG (reference sequence). Together with reference TRBV30 and TRBJ2-5, the CDR3 gives the full variable domain: SQTIHQWPATLVQPVGSPLSLECTVEGTSNPNLYWYRQAAGRGLQLLFYSVGIGQISSEVPQNLSASRPQDRQFILSSKKLLLSDSGFYLCAWRSYQETQYFGPGTRLLVL.

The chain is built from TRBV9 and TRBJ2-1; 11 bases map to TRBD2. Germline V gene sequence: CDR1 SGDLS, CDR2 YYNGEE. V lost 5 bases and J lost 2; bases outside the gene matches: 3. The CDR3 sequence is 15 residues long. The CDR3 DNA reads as TGTGCCAGCAGTGGGACTAGCGGAACCTACAATGAGCAGTTCTTC. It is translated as CASSGTSGTYNEQFF.

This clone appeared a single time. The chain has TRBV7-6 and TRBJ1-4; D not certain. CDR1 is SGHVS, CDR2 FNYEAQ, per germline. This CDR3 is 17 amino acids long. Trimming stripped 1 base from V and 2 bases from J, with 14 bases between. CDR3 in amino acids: CASSLGGKRSTNEKLFF. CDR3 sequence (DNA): TGTGCCAGCAGCTTAGGGGGAAAGCGGAGCACTAATGAAAAACTGTTTTTT.

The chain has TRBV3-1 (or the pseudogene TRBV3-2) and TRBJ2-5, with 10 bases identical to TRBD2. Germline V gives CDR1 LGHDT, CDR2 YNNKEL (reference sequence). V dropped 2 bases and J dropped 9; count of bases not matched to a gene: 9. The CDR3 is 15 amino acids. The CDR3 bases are TGTGCCAGCAGCCAACCAACTAGCGGGATTACGGCCCAGTACTTC. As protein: CASSQPTSGITAQYF.

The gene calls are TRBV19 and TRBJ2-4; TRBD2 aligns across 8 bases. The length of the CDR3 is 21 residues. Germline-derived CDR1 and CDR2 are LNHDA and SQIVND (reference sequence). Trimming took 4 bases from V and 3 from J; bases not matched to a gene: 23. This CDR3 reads CASSTFGVAGKTEVDKNIQYF. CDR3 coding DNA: TGTGCCAGTAGTACCTTTGGAGTAGCGGGAAAGACTGAGGTGGACAAAAACATTCAGTACTTC.

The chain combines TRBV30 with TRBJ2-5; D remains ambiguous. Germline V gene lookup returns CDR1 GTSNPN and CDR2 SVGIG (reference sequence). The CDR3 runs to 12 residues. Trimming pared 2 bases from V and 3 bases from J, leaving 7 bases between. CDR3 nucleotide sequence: TGTGCCTGGAGTAGCCCTGAAGAGACCCAGTACTTC. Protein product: CAWSSPEETQYF.

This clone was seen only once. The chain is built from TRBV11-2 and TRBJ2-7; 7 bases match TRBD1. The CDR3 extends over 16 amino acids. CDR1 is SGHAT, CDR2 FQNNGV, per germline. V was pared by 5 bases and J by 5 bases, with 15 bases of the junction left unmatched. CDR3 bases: TGTGCCAGCAGCCTCGGACAGGCTCCCCGATCGAACGAGCAGTACTTC. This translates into CASSLGQAPRSNEQYF.

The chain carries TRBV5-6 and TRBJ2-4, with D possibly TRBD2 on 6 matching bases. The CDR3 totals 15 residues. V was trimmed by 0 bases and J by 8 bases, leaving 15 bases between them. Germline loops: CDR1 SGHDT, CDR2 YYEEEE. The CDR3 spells CASSLAGPGEDIQYF. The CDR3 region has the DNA TGTGCCAGCAGCTTGGCCGGGCCGGGGGAGGACATTCAGTACTTC.

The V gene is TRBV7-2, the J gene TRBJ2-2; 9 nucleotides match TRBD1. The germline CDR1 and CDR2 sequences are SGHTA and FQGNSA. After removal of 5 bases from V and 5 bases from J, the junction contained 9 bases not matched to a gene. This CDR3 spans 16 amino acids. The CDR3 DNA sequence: TGTGCCAGCAGCGCGTGGACAGGGGTAGGAACCGGGGAGCTGTTTTTT. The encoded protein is CASSAWTGVGTGELFF.

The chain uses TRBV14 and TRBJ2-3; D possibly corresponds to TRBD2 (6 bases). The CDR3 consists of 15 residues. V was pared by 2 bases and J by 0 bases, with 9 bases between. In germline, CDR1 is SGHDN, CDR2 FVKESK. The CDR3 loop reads CASSQTSSSTDTQYF. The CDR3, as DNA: TGTGCCAGCAGCCAAACTAGCTCTAGCACAGATACGCAGTATTTT.

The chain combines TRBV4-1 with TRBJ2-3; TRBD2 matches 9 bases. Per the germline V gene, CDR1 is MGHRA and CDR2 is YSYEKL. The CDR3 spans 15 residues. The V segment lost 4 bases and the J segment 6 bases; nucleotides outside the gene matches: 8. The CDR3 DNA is TGCGCCAGCAGCCCATTAGCGGGAGACGGGGATACGCAGTATTTT. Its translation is CASSPLAGDGDTQYF.

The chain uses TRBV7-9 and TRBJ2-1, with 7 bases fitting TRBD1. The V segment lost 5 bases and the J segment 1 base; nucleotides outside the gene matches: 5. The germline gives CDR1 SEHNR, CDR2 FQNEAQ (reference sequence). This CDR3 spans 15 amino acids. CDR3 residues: CASSQHRGSYNEQFF. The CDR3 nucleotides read TGTGCCAGCAGCCAGCACAGGGGTTCCTACAATGAGCAGTTCTTC.

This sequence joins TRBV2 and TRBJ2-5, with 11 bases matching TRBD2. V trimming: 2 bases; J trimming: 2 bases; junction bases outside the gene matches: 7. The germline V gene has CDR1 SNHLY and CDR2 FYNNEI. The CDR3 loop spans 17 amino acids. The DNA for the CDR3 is TGTGCCAGCAGTGAAATCGGCCTAGCGGGAGGTCAAGAGACCCAGTACTTC. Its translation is CASSEIGLAGGQETQYF.

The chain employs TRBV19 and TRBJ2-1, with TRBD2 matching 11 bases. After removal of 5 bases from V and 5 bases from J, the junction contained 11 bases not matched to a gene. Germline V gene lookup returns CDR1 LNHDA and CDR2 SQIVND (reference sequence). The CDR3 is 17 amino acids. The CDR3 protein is CASSDSLAGGLNNEQFF. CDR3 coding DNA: TGTGCCAGTAGTGACTCTCTAGCGGGAGGACTTAACAATGAGCAGTTCTTC.

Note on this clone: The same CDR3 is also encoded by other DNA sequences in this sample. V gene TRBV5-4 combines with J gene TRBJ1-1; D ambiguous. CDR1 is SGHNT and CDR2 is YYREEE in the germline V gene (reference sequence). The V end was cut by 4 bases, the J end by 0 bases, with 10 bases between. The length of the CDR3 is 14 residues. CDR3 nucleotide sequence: TGTGCCAGCAGCCTCGGAGGAGTGAACACTGAAGCTTTCTTT. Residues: CASSLGGVNTEAFF.

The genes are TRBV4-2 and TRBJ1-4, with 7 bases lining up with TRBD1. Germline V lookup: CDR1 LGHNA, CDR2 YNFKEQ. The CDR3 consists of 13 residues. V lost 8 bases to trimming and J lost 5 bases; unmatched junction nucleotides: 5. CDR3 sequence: CASWDSMNEKLFF. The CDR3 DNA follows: TGTGCCAGCTGGGACAGTATGAATGAAAAACTGTTTTTT.

The CDR3 spells CASSQGPGTFASGNTIYF. CDR3 DNA sequence: TGTGCCAGCAGCCAAGGTCCCGGGACTTTCGCCTCTGGAAACACCATATATTTT. This chain uses TRBV3-1 (or the pseudogene TRBV3-2) with TRBJ1-3; weak D call: TRBD1 (5 bases). Per germline, CDR1 LGHDT and CDR2 YNNKEL (reference sequence). CDR3 length equals 18 residues. Trimming stripped 1 base from V and 0 bases from J, with 16 bases between.

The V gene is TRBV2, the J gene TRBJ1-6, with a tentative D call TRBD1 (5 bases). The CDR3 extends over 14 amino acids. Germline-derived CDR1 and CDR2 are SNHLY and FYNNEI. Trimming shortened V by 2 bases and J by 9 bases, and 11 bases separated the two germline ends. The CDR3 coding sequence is TGTGCCAGCAGTGAATGGGGCGGGGGTTCACCCCTCCACTTT. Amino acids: CASSEWGGGSPLHF.

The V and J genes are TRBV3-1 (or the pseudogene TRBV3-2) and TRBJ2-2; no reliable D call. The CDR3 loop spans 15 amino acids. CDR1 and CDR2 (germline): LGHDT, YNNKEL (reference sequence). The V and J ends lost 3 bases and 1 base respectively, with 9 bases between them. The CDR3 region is CASSHRRLNTGELFF. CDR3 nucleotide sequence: TGTGCCAGCAGCCATCGTCGGTTGAACACCGGGGAGCTGTTTTTT.